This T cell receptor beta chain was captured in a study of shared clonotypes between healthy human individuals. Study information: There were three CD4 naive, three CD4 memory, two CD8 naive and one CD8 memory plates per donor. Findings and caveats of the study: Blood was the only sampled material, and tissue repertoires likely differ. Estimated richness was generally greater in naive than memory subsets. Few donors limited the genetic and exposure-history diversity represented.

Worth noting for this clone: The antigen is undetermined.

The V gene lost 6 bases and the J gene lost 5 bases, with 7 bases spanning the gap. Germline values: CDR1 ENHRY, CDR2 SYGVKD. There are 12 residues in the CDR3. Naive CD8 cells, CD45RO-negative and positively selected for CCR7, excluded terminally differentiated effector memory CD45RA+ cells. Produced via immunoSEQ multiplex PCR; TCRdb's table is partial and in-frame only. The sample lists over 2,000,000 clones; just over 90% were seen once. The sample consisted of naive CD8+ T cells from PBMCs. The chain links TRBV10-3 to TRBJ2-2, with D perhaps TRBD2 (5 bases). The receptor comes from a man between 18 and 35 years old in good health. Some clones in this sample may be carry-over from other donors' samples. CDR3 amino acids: CAIRTGTGELFF. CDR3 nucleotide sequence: TGTGCCATCAGGACGGGAACCGGGGAGCTGTTTTTT.